This T cell receptor (beta chain) originates from a study of T cells after yellow fever vaccination. For TCR, cDNA came from 5'RACE template switching, which added a universal primer site and UMIs. One entry per CDR3 protein results from TCRdb running MiXCR on the 5' RACE reads. The profile shows about 160,000 distinct CDR3 sequences, around 9.7% of them singletons. Note on this clonotype: No antigen is known for it.

Germline CDR1 MNHEY, CDR2 SVGAGI. The CDR3 extends over 17 amino acids. J was trimmed by 0 bases and V by 6 bases; bases with no gene match: 7. Study outcomes and limitations: Among primary-vaccination clones, most reappeared after the booster, at around 97% for CD4 and 88% for CD8. Though weaker, the secondary response peaked faster, on day 5 versus 15.

The receptor comes from a man in his late teens or twenties who received the YFV17D yellow fever vaccine. The gene calls are TRBV6-5 and TRBJ2-6; 8 nucleotides agree with TRBD1. The sample here was CD8+ T cells sorted from PBMCs, taken 45 days after the yellow fever booster vaccination. This CDR3 reads CASSGSGGHSGANVLTF. In nucleotides, the CDR3 is TGTGCCAGCAGCGGATCAGGGGGCCACTCTGGGGCCAACGTCCTGACTTTC.